What follows is one TCR beta chain and its context. Its antigen is not identified. The sample originates from a study of T cell responses to AZD1222 COVID-19 vaccine. Whole-study findings and limits: Distributed over spike, vaccine-associated CD4 TCRs predominated at 160-218 and 743-854. The donor cohort was predominantly white British with a female majority, and clonal diversity may have been underestimated. There were repertoire samples only from the period after the peak T cell response.

Produced via immunoSEQ multiplex PCR; TCRdb's table is partial and in-frame only. The sample has approximately 89,000 clones, about nine tenths seen once. CDR1 is LNHDA, CDR2 SQIVND, per germline (reference sequence). The CDR3 totals 15 residues. Trimming at V came to 1 base and at J to 4 bases, leaving 3 bases not matched to a gene. The material was peripheral blood, obtained 28 days after the second AZD1222 dose. The sequence derives from an adult who received the AZD1222 COVID-19 vaccine. The chain couples TRBV19 to TRBJ1-4, with TRBD1 matching over 7 bases. In nucleotides, the CDR3 is TGTGCCAGTAGTATAGGAAGGGGGCGTAATGAAAAACTGTTTTTT. Its protein product is CASSIGRGRNEKLFF.